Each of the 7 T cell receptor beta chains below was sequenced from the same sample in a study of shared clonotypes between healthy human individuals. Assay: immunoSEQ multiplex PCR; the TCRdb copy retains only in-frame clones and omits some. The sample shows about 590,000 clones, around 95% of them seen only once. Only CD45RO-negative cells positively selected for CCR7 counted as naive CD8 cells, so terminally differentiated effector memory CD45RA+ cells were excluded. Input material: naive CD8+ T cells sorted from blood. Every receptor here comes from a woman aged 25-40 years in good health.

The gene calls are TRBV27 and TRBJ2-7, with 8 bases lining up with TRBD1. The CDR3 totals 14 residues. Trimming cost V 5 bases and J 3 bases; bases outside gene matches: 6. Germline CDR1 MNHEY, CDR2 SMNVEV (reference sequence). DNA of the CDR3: TGTGCCAGCAGTCCAACGGACAGGGTCTACGAGCAGTACTTC. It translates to CASSPTDRVYEQYF.

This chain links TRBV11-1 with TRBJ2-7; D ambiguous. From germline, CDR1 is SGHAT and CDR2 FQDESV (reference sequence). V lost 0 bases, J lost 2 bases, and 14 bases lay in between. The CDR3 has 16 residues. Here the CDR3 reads CASSLALGFQPYEQYF. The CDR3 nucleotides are TGTGCCAGCAGCTTAGCGCTGGGGTTTCAACCCTACGAGCAGTACTTC. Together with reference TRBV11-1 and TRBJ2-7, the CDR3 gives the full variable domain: EAEVAQSPRYKITEKSQAVAFWCDPISGHATLYWYRQILGQGPELLVQFQDESVVDDSQLPKDRFSAERLKGVDSTLKIQPAELGDSAMYLCASSLALGFQPYEQYFGPGTRLTVT.

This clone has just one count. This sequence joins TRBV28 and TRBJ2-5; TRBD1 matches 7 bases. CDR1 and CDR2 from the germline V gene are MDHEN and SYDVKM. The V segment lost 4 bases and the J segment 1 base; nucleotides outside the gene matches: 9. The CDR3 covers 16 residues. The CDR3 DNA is TGTGCCAGCAGTTCCTACCTTGGACAGGCCCAAGAGACCCAGTACTTC. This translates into CASSSYLGQAQETQYF. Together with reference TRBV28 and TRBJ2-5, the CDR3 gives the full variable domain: DVKVTQSSRYLVKRTGEKVFLECVQDMDHENMFWYRQDPGLGLRLIYFSYDVKMKEKGDIPEGYSVSREKKERFSLILESASTNQTSMYLCASSSYLGQAQETQYFGPGTRLLVL.

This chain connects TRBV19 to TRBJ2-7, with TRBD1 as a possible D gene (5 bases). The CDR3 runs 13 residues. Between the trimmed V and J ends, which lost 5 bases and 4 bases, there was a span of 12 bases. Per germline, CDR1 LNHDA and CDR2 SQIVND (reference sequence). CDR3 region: CASSYGRAYEQYF. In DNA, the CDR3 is TGTGCCAGTAGTTATGGCAGGGCTTACGAGCAGTACTTC.

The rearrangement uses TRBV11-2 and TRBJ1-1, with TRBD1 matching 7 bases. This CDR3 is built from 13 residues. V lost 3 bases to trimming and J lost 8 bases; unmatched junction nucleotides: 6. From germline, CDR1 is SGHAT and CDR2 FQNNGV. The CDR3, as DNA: TGTGCCAGCAGCTTCACAGGGGTGAGGGAAGCTTTCTTT. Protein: CASSFTGVREAFF. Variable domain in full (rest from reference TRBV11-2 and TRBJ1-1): EAGVAQSPRYKIIEKRQSVAFWCNPISGHATLYWYQQILGQGPKLLIQFQNNGVVDDSQLPKDRFSAERLKGVDSTLKIQPAKLEDSAVYLCASSFTGVREAFFGQGTRLTVV.

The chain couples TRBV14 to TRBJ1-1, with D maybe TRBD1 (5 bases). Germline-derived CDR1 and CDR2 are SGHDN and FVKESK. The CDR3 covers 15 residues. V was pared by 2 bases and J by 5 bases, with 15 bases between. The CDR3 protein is CASSQRGFGATEAFF. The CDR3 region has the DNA TGTGCCAGCAGCCAACGGGGTTTCGGGGCAACTGAAGCTTTCTTT.

The CDR3 reads CASSRPGDTQYF. The CDR3, as DNA: TGTGCCAGCAGCAGGCCAGGGGATACGCAGTATTTT. The chain uses TRBV25-1 and TRBJ2-3, with D maybe TRBD1 (5 bases). Trimming removed 6 bases at V and 6 bases at J, with 10 bases between. Germline values: CDR1 MGHDK, CDR2 SYGVNS. The CDR3 has 12 residues.